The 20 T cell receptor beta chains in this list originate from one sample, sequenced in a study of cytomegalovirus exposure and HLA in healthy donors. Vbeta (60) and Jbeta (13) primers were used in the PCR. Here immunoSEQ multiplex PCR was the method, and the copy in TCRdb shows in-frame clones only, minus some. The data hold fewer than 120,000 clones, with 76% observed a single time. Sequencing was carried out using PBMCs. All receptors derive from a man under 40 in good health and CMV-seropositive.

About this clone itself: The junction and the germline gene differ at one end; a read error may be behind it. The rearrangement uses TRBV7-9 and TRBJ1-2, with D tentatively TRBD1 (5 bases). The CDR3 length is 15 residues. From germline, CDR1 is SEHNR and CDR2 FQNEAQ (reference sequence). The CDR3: CSSSLLSGNQDGYTF. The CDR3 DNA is TGTTCCAGCAGCTTACTGTCAGGGAACCAGGATGGCTACACCTTC.

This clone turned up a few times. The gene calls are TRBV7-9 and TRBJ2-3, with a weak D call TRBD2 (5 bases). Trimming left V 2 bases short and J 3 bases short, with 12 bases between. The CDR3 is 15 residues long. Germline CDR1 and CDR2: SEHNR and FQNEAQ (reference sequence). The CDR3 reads CASSLIRRGTDTQYF. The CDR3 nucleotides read TGTGCCAGCAGCTTAATTCGCCGCGGGACAGATACGCAGTATTTT. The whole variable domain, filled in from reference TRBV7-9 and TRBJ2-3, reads DTGVSQNPRHKITKRGQNVTFRCDPISEHNRLYWYRQTLGQGPEFLTYFQNEAQLEKSRLLSDRFSAERPKGSFSTLEIQRTEQGDSAMYLCASSLIRRGTDTQYFGPGTRLTVL.

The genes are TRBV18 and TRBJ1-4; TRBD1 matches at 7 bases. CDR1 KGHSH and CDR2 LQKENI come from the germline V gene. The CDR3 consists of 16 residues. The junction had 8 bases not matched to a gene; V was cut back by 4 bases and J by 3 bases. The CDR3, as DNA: TGTGCCAGCTCACTCGAGACAGGGAGTGCTAATGAAAAACTGTTTTTT. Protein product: CASSLETGSANEKLFF. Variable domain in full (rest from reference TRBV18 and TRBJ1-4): NAGVMQNPRHLVRRRGQEARLRCSPMKGHSHVYWYRQLPEEGLKFMVYLQKENIIDESGMPKERFSAEFPKEGPSILRIQQVVRGDSAAYFCASSLETGSANEKLFFGSGTQLSVL.

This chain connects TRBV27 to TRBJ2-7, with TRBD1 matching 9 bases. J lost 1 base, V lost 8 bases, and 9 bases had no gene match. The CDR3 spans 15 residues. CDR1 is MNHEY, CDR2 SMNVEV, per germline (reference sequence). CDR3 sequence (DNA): TGTGCCAGCTCCCGGGGGGACAGGGCATCCTACGAGCAGTACTTC. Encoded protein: CASSRGDRASYEQYF.

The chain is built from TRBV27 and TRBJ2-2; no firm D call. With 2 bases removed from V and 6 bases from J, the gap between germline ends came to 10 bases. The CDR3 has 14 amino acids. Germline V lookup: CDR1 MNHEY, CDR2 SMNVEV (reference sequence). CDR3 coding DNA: TGTGCCAGCAGTTTAGCGGTGTCGGCCGGGGAGCTGTTTTTT. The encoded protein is CASSLAVSAGELFF.

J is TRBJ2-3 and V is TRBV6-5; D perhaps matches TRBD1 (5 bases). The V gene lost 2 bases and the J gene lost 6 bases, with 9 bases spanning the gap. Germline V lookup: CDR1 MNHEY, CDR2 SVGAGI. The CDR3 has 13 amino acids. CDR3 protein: CASSYRQGDTQYF. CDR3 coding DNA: TGTGCCAGCAGTTACCGTCAGGGTGATACGCAGTATTTT.

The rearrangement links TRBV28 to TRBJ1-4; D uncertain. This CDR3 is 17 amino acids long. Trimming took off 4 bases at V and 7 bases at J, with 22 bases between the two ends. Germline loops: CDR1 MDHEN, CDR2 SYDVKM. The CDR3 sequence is CASSSPLGREDREKLFF. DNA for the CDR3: TGTGCCAGCAGTTCCCCCCTGGGGAGGGAGGACCGTGAAAAACTGTTTTTT.

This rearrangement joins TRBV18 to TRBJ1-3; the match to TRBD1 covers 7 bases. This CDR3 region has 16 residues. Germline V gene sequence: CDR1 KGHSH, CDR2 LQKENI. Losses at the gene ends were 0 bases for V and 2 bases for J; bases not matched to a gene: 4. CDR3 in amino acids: CASSPPTGLTGNTIYF. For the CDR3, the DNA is TGTGCCAGCTCACCACCGACAGGGCTGACTGGAAACACCATATATTTT.

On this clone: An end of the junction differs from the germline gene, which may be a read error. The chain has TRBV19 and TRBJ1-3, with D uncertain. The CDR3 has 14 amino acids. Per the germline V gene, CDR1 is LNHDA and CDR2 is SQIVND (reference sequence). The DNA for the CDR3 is TGTGCCAGTACCCTGAGTTGGACTGGAGACACCATATATTTT. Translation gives CASTLSWTGDTIYF.

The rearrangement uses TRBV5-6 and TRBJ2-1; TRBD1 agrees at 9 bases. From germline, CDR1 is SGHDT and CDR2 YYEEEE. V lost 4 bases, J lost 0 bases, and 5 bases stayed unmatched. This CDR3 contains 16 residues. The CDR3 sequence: CASSPQQGASYNEQFF. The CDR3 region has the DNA TGTGCCAGCAGCCCCCAACAGGGGGCCTCCTACAATGAGCAGTTCTTC.

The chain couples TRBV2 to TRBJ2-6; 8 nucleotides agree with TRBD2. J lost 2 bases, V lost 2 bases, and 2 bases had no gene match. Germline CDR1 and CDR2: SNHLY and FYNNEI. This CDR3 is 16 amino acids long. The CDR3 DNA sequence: TGTGCCAGCAGTGAACGGGAGGGCGCTGGGGCCAACGTCCTGACTTTC. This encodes CASSEREGAGANVLTF.

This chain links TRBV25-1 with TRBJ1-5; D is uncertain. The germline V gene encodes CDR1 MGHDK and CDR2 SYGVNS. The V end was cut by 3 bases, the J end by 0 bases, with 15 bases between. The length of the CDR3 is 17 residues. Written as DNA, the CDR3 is TGTGCCAGCAGTGACGAAGACTTGCCGGATAGCAATCAGCCCCAGCATTTT. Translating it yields CASSDEDLPDSNQPQHF.

This CDR3 reads CASSLRLAGGTDTQYF. The DNA for the CDR3 is TGCGCCAGCAGCTTACGACTAGCGGGGGGGACAGATACGCAGTATTTT. The chain recombines TRBV4-3 with TRBJ2-3; 14 bases match TRBD2. CDR3 length: 16 amino acids. With V trimmed by 5 bases and J by 3 bases, 4 bases remained unmatched. CDR1 and CDR2 (germline): LGHNA, YSLEER.

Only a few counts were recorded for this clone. Written as DNA, the CDR3 is TGCGCCAGCATAAGAGGGGGAAGAGGGGTGAAGACTAATGAAAAACTGTTTTTT. This codes for CASIRGGRGVKTNEKLFF. The V gene is TRBV5-1, the J gene TRBJ1-4, with a possible D match to TRBD1 (6 bases). This CDR3 comprises 18 residues. The V end was cut by 6 bases, the J end by 2 bases, with 23 bases between. Germline CDR1 reads SGHRS; CDR2 reads YFSETQ.

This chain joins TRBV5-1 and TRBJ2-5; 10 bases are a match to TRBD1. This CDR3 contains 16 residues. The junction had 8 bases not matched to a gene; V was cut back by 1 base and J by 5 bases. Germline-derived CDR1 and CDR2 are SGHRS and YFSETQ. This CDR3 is CASSLTGQGLQETQYF. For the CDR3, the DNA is TGCGCCAGCAGCTTGACGGGACAGGGGCTGCAGGAGACCCAGTACTTC.

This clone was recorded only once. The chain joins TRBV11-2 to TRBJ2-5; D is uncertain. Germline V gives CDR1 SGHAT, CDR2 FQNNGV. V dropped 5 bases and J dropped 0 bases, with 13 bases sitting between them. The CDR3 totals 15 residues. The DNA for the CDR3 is TGTGCCAGCAGCCCAGTTTCCGCCTACCAAGAGACCCAGTACTTC. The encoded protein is CASSPVSAYQETQYF.

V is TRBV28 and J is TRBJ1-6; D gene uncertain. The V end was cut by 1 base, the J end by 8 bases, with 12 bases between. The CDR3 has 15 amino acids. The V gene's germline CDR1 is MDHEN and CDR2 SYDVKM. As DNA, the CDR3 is TGTGCCAGCAGTTTATTCCAGCGGGCGTATTCACCCCTCCACTTT. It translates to CASSLFQRAYSPLHF.

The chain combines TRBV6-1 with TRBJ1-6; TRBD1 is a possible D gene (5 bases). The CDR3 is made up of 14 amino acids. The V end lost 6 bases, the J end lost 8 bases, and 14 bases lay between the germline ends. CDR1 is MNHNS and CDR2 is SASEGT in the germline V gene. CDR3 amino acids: CASRPGHPDSPLHF. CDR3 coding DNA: TGTGCCAGCAGGCCCGGACACCCGGATTCACCCCTCCACTTT.

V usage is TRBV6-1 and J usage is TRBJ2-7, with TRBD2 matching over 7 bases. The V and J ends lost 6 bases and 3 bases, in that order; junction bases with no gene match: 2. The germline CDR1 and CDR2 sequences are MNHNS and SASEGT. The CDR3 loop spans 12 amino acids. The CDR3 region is CASRGGGYEQYF. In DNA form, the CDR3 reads TGTGCCAGCAGGGGCGGGGGCTACGAGCAGTACTTC.

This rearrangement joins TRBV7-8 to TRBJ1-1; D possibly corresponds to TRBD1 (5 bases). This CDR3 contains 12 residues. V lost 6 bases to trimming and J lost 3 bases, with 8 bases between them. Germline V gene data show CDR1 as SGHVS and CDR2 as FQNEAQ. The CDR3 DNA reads TGTGCCAGCAGGACGGGGGACACTGAAGCTTTCTTT. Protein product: CASRTGDTEAFF.